These 5 T cell receptor beta chains were sequenced from one sample in a study of T cell clonality in common variable immunodeficiency. Generated by immunoSEQ multiplex PCR, the TCRdb table keeps only in-frame clones and is missing some. This sample comprises fewer than 40,000 clones, none seen once only. Sequencing was performed on peripheral blood mononuclear cells. These TCRs come from a person aged 18 to 69 in good health.

This clone was recorded many times. The read terminates 3 residues ahead of where the CDR3 ends, so the germline J gene completes it. The chain couples TRBV29-1 to TRBJ2-1; no clear D gene. This CDR3 is built from 10 residues. Germline CDR1 is SQVTM and CDR2 is ANQGSEA. Trimming took 8 bases from V and 6 from J, leaving 8 bases between them. This CDR3 reads CSTGPNEQFF. The part of the CDR3 DNA that was read is TGCAGCACTGGGCCCAATGAG.

At least ten counts were recorded for this clone. The read terminates 3 residues before the CDR3 end, so the remaining end is supplied by the germline J gene. The chain couples TRBV5-6 to TRBJ2-5, with 8 bases identical to TRBD2. The CDR3 runs 15 residues. The ends lost 0 bases at V and 2 bases at J; junction bases unmatched: 3. Germline V gene data show CDR1 as SGHDT and CDR2 as YYEEEE. The sequenced CDR3 bases are TGTGCCAGCAGCTTGGCCGGGGGGGGACAAGAGACC. It is translated as CASSLAGGGQET. The whole CDR3 sequence reads CASSLAGGGQETQYF. The variable domain in full, with the rest retrieved from reference TRBV5-6 and TRBJ2-5, is DAGVTQSPTHLIKTRGQQVTLRCSPKSGHDTVSWYQQALGQGPQFIFQYYEEEERQRGNFPDRFSGHQFPNYSSELNVNALLLGDSALYLCASSLAGGGQETQYFGPGTRLLVL.

This clone was seen ten or more times. The CDR3 end lies 3 residues beyond the end of the read and is filled in from the germline J gene. The chain uses TRBV30 and TRBJ1-5; maybe TRBD1 (6 bases). Trimming took 7 bases from V and 2 from J, leaving 12 bases between them. The CDR3 is 13 amino acids. Germline V gene sequence: CDR1 GTSNPN, CDR2 SVGIG (reference sequence). The sequenced part of the CDR3 DNA is TGTGCCTCTCAGGGGTCTGGCAATCAGCCC. Amino acid sequence: CASQGSGNQP. The complete CDR3 sequence is CASQGSGNQPQHF.

Points on this clone: The CDR3 end is not reached by the read, which stops 3 residues before it; the germline J gene fills it in. V and J are TRBV7-9 and TRBJ1-2, with 8 nucleotides matching TRBD1. Germline V lookup: CDR1 SEHNR, CDR2 FQNEAQ (reference sequence). The length of the CDR3 is 14 residues. CDR3 DNA, as far as it was read: TGTGCCAGCAGCCAAGGGGACAGGCTCAATGAC. Translated, it gives CASSQGDRLND. The entire CDR3 protein reads CASSQGDRLNDYTF.

By sample share, this clone is medium-sized. The read falls 3 residues short of the CDR3 end, and the missing part is taken from the germline J gene. The chain carries TRBV7-3 and TRBJ1-5; TRBD1 matches 11 bases. Germline-derived CDR1 and CDR2 are SGHTA and FQGTGA. Trimming removed 1 base from V and 5 bases from J; junction bases left unmatched: 1. The CDR3 length is 15 residues. The CDR3 sequence is CASSLRGQGDQPQHF. The sequenced part of the CDR3 DNA is TGTGCCAGCAGCTTAAGGGGACAGGGGGATCAGCCC.